The source of this TCR beta chain is a study of T-cell memory formation after mild COVID-19. V lost 7 bases and J lost 0, with 12 bases in between. The CDR3 runs to 15 residues. Germline lookup yields CDR1 SEHNR and CDR2 FQNEAQ (reference sequence). It was 5'RACE with constant-segment primers that produced the TCR alpha and TCR beta cDNA libraries, which carried sample barcodes and UMIs. TCRdb analysed the 5' RACE reads with MiXCR anew, one entry per CDR3 protein. The table records about 470,000 distinct CDR3 sequences, approximately 23% of them present only once. As to this clonotype: Antigen unknown.

Study findings and constraints: Clones that got smaller from day 15 to 85 had even CD4/CD8, while clones growing later tipped toward CD4+. The authors did not confirm SARS-CoV-2 specificity of second-wave clones peaking day 37.

The sequence derives from an adult woman who had mild COVID-19 (a few samples of this study predate the infection). Cell type and time point are not known. The sequencing input was PBMCs or a T cell subset sorted from them (not recorded which). This chain links TRBV7-9 with TRBJ2-2, with a tentative D call TRBD1 (5 bases). This CDR3 reads CASTPGPTNTGELFF. The CDR3 region has the DNA TGTGCCAGCACCCCAGGGCCCACGAACACCGGGGAGCTGTTTTTT.